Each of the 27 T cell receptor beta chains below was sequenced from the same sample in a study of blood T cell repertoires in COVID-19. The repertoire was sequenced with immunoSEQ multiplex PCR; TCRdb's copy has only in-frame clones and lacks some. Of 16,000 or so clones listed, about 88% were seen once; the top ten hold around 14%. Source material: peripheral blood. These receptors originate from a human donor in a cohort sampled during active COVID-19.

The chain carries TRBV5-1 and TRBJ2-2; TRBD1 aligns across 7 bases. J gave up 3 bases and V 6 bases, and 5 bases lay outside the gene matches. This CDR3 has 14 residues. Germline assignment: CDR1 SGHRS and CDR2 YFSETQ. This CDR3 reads CASKTGPDTGELFF. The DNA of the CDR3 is TGCGCCAGCAAGACAGGGCCAGACACCGGGGAGCTGTTTTTT.

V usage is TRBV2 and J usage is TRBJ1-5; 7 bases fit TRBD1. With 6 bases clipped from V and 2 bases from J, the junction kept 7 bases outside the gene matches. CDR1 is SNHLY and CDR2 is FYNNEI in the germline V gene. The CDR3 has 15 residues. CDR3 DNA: TGTGCCAGCAGCGCAACAGGGGCGGGCAATCAGCCCCAGCATTTT. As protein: CASSATGAGNQPQHF.

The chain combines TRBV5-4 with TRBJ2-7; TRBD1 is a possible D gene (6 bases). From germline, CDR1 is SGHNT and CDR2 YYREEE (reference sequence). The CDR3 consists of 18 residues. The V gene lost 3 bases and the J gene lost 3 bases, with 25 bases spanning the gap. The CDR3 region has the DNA TGTGCCAGCAGCTCGCCGACAGGTCGGGCATCTGGCGGCTACGAGCAGTACTTC. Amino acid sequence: CASSSPTGRASGGYEQYF.

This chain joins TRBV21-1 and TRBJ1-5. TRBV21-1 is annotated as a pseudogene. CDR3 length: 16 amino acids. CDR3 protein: CASSSPRGEGGQPQHF. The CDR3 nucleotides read TGTGCCAGCAGCTCTCCCCGTGGGGAGGGGGGACAGCCCCAGCATTTT.

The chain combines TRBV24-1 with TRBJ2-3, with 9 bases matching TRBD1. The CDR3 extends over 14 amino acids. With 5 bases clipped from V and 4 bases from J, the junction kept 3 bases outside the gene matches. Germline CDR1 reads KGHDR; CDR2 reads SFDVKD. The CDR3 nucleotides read TGTGCCACCAGTGCCGGGACAGGGTCAGATACGCAGTATTTT. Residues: CATSAGTGSDTQYF.

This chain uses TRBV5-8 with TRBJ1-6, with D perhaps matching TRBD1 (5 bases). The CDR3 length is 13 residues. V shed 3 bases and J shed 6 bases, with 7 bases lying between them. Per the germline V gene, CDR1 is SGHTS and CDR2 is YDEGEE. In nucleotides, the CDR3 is TGTGCCAGCAGCTCCGACAGTAATTCACCCCTCCACTTT. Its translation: CASSSDSNSPLHF.

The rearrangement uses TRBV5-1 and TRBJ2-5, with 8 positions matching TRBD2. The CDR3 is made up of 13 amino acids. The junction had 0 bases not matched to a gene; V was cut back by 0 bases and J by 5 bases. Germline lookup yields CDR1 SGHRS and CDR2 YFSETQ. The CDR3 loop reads CASSLAGGETQYF. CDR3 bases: TGCGCCAGCAGCTTGGCGGGAGGGGAGACCCAGTACTTC.

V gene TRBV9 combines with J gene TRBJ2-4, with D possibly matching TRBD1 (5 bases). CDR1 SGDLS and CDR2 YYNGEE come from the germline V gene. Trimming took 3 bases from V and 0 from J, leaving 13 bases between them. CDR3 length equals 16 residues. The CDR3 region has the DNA TGTGCCAGCAGCGAGGGGCAGGGCGTAGCCAAAAACATTCAGTACTTC. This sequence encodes CASSEGQGVAKNIQYF. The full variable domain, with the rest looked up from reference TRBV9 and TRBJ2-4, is DSGVTQTPKHLITATGQRVTLRCSPRSGDLSVYWYQQSLDQGLQFLIQYYNGEERAKGNILERFSAQQFPDLHSELNLSSLELGDSALYFCASSEGQGVAKNIQYFGAGTRLSVL.

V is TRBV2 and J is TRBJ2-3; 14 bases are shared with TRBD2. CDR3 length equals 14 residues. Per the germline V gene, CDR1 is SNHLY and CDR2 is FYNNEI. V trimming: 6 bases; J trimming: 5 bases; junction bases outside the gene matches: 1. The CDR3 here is CASRGTSGGDTQYF. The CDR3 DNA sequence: TGTGCCAGCAGGGGGACTAGCGGGGGAGATACGCAGTATTTT.

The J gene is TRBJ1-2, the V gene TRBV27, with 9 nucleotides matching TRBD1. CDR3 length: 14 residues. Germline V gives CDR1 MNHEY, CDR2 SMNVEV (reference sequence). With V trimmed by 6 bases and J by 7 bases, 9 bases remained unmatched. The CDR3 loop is CASSPPGTGSGYTF. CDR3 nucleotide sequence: TGTGCCAGCAGCCCACCCGGGACAGGGTCTGGCTACACCTTC.

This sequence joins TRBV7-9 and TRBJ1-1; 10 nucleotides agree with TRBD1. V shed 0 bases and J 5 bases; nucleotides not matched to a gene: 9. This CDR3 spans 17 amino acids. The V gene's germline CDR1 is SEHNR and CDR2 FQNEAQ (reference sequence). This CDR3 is CASSLARGQGGYTEAFF. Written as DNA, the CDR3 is TGTGCCAGCAGCTTAGCAAGAGGACAGGGGGGGTATACTGAAGCTTTCTTT.

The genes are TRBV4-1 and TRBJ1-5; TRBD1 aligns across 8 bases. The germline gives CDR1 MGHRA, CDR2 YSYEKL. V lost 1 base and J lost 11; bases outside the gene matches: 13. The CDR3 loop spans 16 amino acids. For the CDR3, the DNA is TGCGCCAGCAGCCAAGCCGAGACAGGGGCCAATCTGGCCCAGCATTTT. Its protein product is CASSQAETGANLAQHF.

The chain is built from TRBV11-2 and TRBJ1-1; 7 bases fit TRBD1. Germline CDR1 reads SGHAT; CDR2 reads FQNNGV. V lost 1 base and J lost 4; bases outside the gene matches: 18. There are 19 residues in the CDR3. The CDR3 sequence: CASSLVALWTGGPSTEAFF. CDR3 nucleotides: TGTGCCAGCAGCTTAGTGGCCCTCTGGACAGGAGGGCCTAGCACTGAAGCTTTCTTT. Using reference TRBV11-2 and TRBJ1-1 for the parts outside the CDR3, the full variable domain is EAGVAQSPRYKIIEKRQSVAFWCNPISGHATLYWYQQILGQGPKLLIQFQNNGVVDDSQLPKDRFSAERLKGVDSTLKIQPAKLEDSAVYLCASSLVALWTGGPSTEAFFGQGTRLTVV.

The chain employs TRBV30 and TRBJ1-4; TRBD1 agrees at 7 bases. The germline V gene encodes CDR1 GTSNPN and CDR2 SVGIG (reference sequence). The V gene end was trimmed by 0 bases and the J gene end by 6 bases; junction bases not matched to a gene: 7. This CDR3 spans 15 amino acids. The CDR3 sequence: CAWSVRVGGDEKLFF. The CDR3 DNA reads TGTGCCTGGAGTGTACGGGTAGGGGGCGATGAAAAACTGTTTTTT.

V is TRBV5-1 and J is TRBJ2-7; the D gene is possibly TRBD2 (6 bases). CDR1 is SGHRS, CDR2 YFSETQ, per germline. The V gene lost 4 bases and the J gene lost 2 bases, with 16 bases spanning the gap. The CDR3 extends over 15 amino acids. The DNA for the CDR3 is TGCGCCAGCAGCGCGGGGCGACTCCTGACCTACGAGCAGTACTTC. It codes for CASSAGRLLTYEQYF.

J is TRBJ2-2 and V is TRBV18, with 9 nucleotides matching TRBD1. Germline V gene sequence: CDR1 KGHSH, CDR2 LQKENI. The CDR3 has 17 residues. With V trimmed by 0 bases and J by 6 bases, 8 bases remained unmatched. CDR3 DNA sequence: TGTGCCAGCTCACCACCGCTAGGACAGGGGTTAGCCGGGGAGCTGTTTTTT. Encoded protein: CASSPPLGQGLAGELFF.

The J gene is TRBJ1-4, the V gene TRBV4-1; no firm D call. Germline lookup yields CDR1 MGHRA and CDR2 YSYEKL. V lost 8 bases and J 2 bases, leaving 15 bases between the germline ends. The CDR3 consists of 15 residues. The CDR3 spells CASSRAGTTNEKLFF. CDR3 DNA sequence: TGCGCCAGCTCAAGGGCGGGCACTACTAATGAAAAACTGTTTTTT.

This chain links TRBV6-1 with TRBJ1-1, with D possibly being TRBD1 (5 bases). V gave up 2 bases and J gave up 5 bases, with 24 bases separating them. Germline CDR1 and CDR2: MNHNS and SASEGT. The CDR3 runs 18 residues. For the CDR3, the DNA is TGTGCCAGCAGTGAACCGCGGCCAGGGTTTAAAGGGAAGACTGAAGCTTTCTTT. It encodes CASSEPRPGFKGKTEAFF.

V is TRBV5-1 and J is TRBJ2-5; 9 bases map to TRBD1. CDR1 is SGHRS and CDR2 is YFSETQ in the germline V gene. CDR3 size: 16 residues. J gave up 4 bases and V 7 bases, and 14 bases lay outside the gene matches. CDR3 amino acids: CASLATGGPQGETQYF. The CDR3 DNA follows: TGCGCCAGCCTCGCTACAGGGGGCCCTCAAGGAGAGACCCAGTACTTC. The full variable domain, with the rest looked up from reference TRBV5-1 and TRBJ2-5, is KAGVTQTPRYLIKTRGQQVTLSCSPISGHRSVSWYQQTPGQGLQFLFEYFSETQRNKGNFPGRFSGRQFSNSRSEMNVSTLELGDSALYLCASLATGGPQGETQYFGPGTRLLVL.

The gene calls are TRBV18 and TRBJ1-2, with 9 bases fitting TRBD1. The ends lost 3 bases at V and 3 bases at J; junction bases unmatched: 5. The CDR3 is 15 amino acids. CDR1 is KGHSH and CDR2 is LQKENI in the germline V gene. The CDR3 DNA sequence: TGTGCCAGCTCACCTCCGGGACAGGGCCACTATGGCTACACCTTC. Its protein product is CASSPPGQGHYGYTF. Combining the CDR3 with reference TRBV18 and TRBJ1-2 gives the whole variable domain NAGVMQNPRHLVRRRGQEARLRCSPMKGHSHVYWYRQLPEEGLKFMVYLQKENIIDESGMPKERFSAEFPKEGPSILRIQQVVRGDSAAYFCASSPPGQGHYGYTFGSGTRLTVV.

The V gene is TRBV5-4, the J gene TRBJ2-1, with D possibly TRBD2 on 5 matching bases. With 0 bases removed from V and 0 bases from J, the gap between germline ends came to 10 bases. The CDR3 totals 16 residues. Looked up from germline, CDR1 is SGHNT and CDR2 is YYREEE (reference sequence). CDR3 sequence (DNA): TGTGCCAGCAGCTTGGCCGGGGTGTTCTCCTACAATGAGCAGTTCTTC. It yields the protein CASSLAGVFSYNEQFF.

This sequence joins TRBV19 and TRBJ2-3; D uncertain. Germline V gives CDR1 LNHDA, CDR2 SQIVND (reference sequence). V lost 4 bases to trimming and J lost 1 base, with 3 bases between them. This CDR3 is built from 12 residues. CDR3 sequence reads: CASSSGTDTQYF. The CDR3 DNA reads TGTGCCAGTAGTAGCGGCACAGATACGCAGTATTTT.

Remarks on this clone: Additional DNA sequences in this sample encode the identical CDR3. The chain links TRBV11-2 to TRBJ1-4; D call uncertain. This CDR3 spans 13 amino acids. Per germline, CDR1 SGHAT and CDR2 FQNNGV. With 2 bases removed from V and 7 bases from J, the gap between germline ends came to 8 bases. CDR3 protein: CASSLRRLEKLFF. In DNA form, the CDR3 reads TGTGCCAGCAGCTTACGCAGGCTTGAAAAACTGTTTTTT.

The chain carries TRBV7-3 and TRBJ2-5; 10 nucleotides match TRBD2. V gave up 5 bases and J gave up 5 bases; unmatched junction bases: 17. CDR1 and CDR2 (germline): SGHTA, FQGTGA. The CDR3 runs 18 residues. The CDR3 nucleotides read TGTGCCAGCAGCCCAAAAAAAGTTAGCGGGGGGACCCGGGAGACCCAGTACTTC. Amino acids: CASSPKKVSGGTRETQYF.

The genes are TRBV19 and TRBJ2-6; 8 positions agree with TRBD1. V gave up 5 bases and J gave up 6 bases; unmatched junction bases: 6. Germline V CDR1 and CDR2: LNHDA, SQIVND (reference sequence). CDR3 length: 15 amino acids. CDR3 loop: CASSLMDREANVLTF. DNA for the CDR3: TGTGCCAGTAGTTTAATGGACAGGGAGGCCAACGTCCTGACTTTC.

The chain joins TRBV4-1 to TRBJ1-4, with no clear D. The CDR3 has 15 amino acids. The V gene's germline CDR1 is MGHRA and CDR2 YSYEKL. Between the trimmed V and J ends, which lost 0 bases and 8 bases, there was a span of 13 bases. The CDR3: CASSQDLDGGEKLFF. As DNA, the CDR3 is TGCGCCAGCAGCCAAGATCTCGATGGCGGCGAAAAACTGTTTTTT.

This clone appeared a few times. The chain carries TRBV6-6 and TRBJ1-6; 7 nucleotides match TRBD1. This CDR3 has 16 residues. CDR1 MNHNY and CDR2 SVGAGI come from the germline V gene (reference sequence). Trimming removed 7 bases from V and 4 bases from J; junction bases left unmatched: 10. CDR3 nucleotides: TGTGCCAGCACAATCCTTCCGGGACAGTATAATTCACCCCTCCACTTT. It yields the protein CASTILPGQYNSPLHF.